These 11 T cell receptor beta chains were all obtained from the same sample, sequenced in a study of CD8 T cells in ankylosing spondylitis. Via MiXCR, TCRdb re-called the 5' RACE reads, giving one row per CDR3 protein. The repertoire consists of some 250,000 distinct CDR3 sequences, with about 24% occurring once and the leading ten covering 0.5% to 0.65%. Sequencing was performed on blood, either unsorted or a sorted T cell fraction (not recorded which). These TCRs come from a male donor with ankylosing spondylitis or in good health (not recorded which).

This clonotype was detected many times. The CDR3 sequence is CSARVDKAQYF. As DNA, the CDR3 is TGCAGTGCTAGAGTAGACAAGGCGCAGTATTTT. V is TRBV20-1 and J is TRBJ2-3, with no clear D. The CDR3 is made up of 11 amino acids. Trimming pared 1 base from V and 10 bases from J, leaving 9 bases between. CDR1 is DFQATT and CDR2 is SNEGSKA in the germline V gene (reference sequence).

This clonotype was recorded many times. The chain employs TRBV5-1 and TRBJ2-1; D gene ambiguous. The CDR3 runs 15 residues. Between the trimmed V and J ends, which lost 4 bases and 5 bases, there was a span of 16 bases. Germline loops: CDR1 SGHRS, CDR2 YFSETQ. The CDR3 DNA reads as TGCGCCAGCAGCGTGGATGGGGTACTGGACAATGAGCAGTTCTTC. Its protein is CASSVDGVLDNEQFF. The full variable domain, its missing parts supplied by reference TRBV5-1 and TRBJ2-1, is KAGVTQTPRYLIKTRGQQVTLSCSPISGHRSVSWYQQTPGQGLQFLFEYFSETQRNKGNFPGRFSGRQFSNSRSEMNVSTLELGDSALYLCASSVDGVLDNEQFFGPGTRLTVL.

The J gene is TRBJ2-1, the V gene TRBV20-1, with no clear D. Trimming stripped 6 bases from V and 9 bases from J, with 15 bases between. The CDR3 has 12 amino acids. The germline V gene has CDR1 DFQATT and CDR2 SNEGSKA (reference sequence). The DNA for the CDR3 is TGCAGTGCCAAGAAGGTCCCCACTGAGCAGTTCTTC. This sequence encodes CSAKKVPTEQFF.

This clonotype was counted at least ten times. The V and J genes are TRBV12-3 or TRBV12-4 and TRBJ1-2; weak D call: TRBD1 (6 bases). The CDR3 contains 14 residues. The V end was cut by 5 bases, the J end by 1 base, with 11 bases between. The CDR3 nucleotides are TGTGCCAGCAGTCCGACAGGAAATAACTATGGCTACACCTTC. The encoded protein is CASSPTGNNYGYTF.

The table lists this clonotype with many counts. V gene TRBV29-1 combines with J gene TRBJ2-4, with unresolved D. Trimming shortened V by 4 bases and J by 0 bases, and 7 bases separated the two germline ends. The germline CDR1 and CDR2 sequences are SQVTM and ANQGSEA. The CDR3 runs 13 residues. In nucleotides, the CDR3 is TGCAGCGTTGTGCGGCTAGCCAAAAACATTCAGTACTTC. Translating it yields CSVVRLAKNIQYF.

The table lists this clonotype with a few counts. The CDR3 sequence: CSVILSGFLGGSQEQYF. The CDR3 DNA reads as TGCAGCGTTATCCTGTCAGGTTTTCTGGGGGGCTCCCAGGAGCAGTACTTC. The V gene is TRBV29-1, the J gene TRBJ2-7, with D tentatively TRBD1 or TRBD2 (6 bases each). V lost 5 bases, J lost 7 bases, and 30 bases lay in between. The CDR3 runs to 17 residues. Germline V gene sequence: CDR1 SQVTM, CDR2 ANQGSEA.

In its sample, this clonotype was seen a few times. V and J are TRBV6-5 and TRBJ1-2; the D is unclear. V lost 2 bases and J 7 bases, leaving 8 bases between the germline ends. CDR1 MNHEY and CDR2 SVGAGI come from the germline V gene. CDR3 length: 12 residues. CDR3 DNA: TGTGCCAGCAGTTACGTCGGAGGTGGCTACACCTTC. Its translation: CASSYVGGGYTF.

This clonotype was seen a handful of times. The chain carries TRBV12-3 or TRBV12-4 and TRBJ1-5; perhaps TRBD1 as D (5 bases). There are 15 residues in the CDR3. Trimming cost V 6 bases and J 7 bases, with 19 bases left between them. Written as DNA, the CDR3 is TGTGCCAGCAGCTCCCGAGCCAGGGATAACCAGCCCCAGCATTTT. Translation gives CASSSRARDNQPQHF.

This clonotype showed up just a few times. V and J are TRBV2 and TRBJ1-2; D is ambiguous. Trimming took 3 bases from V and 2 from J, leaving 7 bases between them. The germline V gene has CDR1 SNHLY and CDR2 FYNNEI. The CDR3 loop spans 13 amino acids. CDR3 sequence (DNA): TGTGCCAGCAGTGAGATCAGGAACTATGGCTACACCTTC. This encodes CASSEIRNYGYTF.

This clonotype has just a few counts. V is TRBV20-1 and J is TRBJ2-3; unclear D gene. CDR3 length: 13 residues. V was clipped by 7 bases and J by 2 bases, with 13 bases between them. Looked up from germline, CDR1 is DFQATT and CDR2 is SNEGSKA (reference sequence). CDR3 sequence (DNA): TGCAGTGACTACCATAGCCTCACAGATACGCAGTATTTT. Its protein product is CSDYHSLTDTQYF.

This clonotype was counted between two and nine times. The chain employs TRBV12-3 or TRBV12-4 and TRBJ2-7; D is undetermined. The V gene lost 0 bases and the J gene lost 6 bases, with 6 bases spanning the gap. The CDR3 extends over 12 amino acids. The CDR3: CASSLAGFEQYF. The CDR3 DNA reads TGTGCCAGCAGTTTAGCGGGATTCGAGCAGTACTTC.